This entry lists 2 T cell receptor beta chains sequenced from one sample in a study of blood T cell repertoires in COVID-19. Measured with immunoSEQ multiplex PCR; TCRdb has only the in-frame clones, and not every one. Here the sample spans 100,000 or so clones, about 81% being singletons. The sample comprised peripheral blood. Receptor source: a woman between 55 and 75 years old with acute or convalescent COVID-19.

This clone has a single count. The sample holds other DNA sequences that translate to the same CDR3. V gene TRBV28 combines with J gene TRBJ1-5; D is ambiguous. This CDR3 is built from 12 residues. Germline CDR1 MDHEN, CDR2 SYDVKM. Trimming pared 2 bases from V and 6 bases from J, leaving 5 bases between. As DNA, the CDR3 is TGTGCCAGCAGTTTACGTGTTCAGCCCCAGCATTTT. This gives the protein CASSLRVQPQHF.

CDR3 sequence: CASSPHSAGGSGANVLTF. CDR3 in DNA: TGTGCCAGCAGCCCCCACTCAGCGGGGGGCTCTGGGGCCAACGTCCTGACTTTC. The chain uses TRBV9 and TRBJ2-6; 9 bases map to TRBD2. Germline CDR1 SGDLS, CDR2 YYNGEE. V gave up 4 bases and J gave up 0 bases; unmatched junction bases: 8. The CDR3 consists of 18 residues.